This T cell receptor beta chain came from a study of T cell changes during pregnancy in multiple sclerosis (dated by TCRdb to 2018 to 2020). About the investigation overall: In women with multiple sclerosis, the researchers looked at how the T cell repertoire shifted as pregnancy progressed.

Library creation used the immunoSEQ multiplex PCR assay. This immuneACCESS table, as held by TCRdb, lists in-frame sequences with V and J called but not all clones. Of the missing ones, under half trace to an unresolved V gene in checked studies; the others have no known cause. For this sample the table gives roughly 24,000 clones, of which around 90% were detected only once. The top ten clonotypes cover 0.8% to 1.3% of the sample. CDR1 and CDR2 are drawn from the germline V gene: MRHNA, SNTAGT. The germline V end is reduced by 5 bases and the J end by 10 bases; junction bases left unmatched: 9. The CDR3 has 14 amino acids, counting the end cysteine and phenylalanine. The kept DNA is CDR3 alone, 42 bases in frame from the first base. In its sample, this clone was seen once. What this receptor recognizes is not known. No much larger clone is present one base from it, and per-base qualities are unavailable.

The TCR was taken from a female donor in good health, enrolled as a control in a pregnancy study. This material consisted of CD4+ T cells from peripheral blood mononuclear cells, taken in the second trimester of pregnancy. Recombination linked TRBV6-4 to TRBJ2-1; the junction holds 9 bases that match TRBD2. The CDR3 region: CASSPRGGDEEQFF. The nucleotides are TGTGCCAGCAGTCCCCGCGGGGGGGATGAGGAGCAGTTCTTC.